This TCR beta chain comes out of a study of T cell responses to AZD1222 COVID-19 vaccine. On this clone itself: The antigen is unknown.

Using immunoSEQ multiplex PCR, the repertoire was profiled, and TCRdb retains in-frame clones only, with some absent. The table has about 83,000 clones, around 90% seen once. Study-wide points: Baseline serostatus was positive in only a handful of AZD1222 recipients. Spike regions recognized by vaccine-associated CD4 TCRs spanned the protein, led by 160-218 and 743-854.

This CDR3 region has 14 residues. Trimming removed 1 base at V and 0 bases at J, with 5 bases between. Germline V gene data show CDR1 as MDHEN and CDR2 as SYDVKM. Pooled in the analysis were second doses at about 4 or about 12 weeks. The receptor's source is an adult who received the AZD1222 COVID-19 vaccine. The input for sequencing was peripheral blood, taken 28 days after the second AZD1222 dose. V is TRBV28 and J is TRBJ2-3; D remains unclear. CDR3 bases: TGTGCCAGCAGTTTATTAGGGAGCACAGATACGCAGTATTTT. As protein: CASSLLGSTDTQYF.